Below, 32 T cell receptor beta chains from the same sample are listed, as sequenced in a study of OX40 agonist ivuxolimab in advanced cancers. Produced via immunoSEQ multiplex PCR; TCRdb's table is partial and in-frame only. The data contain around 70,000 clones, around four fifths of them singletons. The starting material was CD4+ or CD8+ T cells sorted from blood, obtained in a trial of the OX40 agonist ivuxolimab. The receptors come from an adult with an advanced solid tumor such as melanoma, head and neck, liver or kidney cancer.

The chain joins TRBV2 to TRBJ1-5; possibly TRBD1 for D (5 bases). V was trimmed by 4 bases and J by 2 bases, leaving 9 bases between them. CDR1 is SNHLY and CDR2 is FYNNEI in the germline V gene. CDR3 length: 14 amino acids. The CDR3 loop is CASSGGVGNQPQHF. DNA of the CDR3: TGTGCCAGCAGTGGAGGGGTTGGCAATCAGCCCCAGCATTTT. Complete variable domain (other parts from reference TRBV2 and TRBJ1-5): EPEVTQTPSHQVTQMGQEVILRCVPISNHLYFYWYRQILGQKVEFLVSFYNNEISEKSEIFDDQFSVERPDGSNFTLKIRSTKLEDSAMYFCASSGGVGNQPQHFGDGTRLSIL.

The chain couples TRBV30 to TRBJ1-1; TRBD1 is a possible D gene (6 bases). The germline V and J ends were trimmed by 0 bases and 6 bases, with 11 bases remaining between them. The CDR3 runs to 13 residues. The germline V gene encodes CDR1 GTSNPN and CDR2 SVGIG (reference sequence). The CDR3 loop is CAWSVQGRAEAFF. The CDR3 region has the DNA TGTGCCTGGAGTGTACAGGGTAGGGCTGAAGCTTTCTTT.

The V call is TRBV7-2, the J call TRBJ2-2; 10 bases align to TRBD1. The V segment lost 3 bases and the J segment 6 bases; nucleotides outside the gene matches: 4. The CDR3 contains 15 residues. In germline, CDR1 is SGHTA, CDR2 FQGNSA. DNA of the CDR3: TGTGCCAGCAGCTTGGGACAGGGGAAGTCCGGGGAGCTGTTTTTT. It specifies CASSLGQGKSGELFF.

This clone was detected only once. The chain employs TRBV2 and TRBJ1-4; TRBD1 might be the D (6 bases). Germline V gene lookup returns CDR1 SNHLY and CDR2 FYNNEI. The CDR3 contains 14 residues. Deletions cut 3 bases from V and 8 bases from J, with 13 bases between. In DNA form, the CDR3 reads TGTGCCAGCAGTGATCGGGGGCTTACCGAAAAACTGTTTTTT. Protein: CASSDRGLTEKLFF.

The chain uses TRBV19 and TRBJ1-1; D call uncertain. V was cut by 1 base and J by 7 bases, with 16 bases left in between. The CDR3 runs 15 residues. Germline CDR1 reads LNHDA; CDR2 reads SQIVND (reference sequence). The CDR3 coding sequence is TGTGCCAGTAGTATAGGCACCAGGTTGTTGGGTGAAGCTTTCTTT. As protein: CASSIGTRLLGEAFF.

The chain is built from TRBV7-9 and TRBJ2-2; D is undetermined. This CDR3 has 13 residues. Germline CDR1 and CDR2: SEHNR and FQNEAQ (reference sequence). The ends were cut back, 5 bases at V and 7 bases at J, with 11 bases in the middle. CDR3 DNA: TGTGCCAGCAGCCCCCTGTGGAGCGGGGAGCTGTTTTTT. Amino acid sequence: CASSPLWSGELFF.

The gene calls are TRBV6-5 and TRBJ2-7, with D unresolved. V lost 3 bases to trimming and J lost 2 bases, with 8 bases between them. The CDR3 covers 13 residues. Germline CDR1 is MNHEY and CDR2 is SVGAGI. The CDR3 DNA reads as TGTGCCAGCAGTTATGCAGGTCCCTACGAGCAGTACTTC. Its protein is CASSYAGPYEQYF.

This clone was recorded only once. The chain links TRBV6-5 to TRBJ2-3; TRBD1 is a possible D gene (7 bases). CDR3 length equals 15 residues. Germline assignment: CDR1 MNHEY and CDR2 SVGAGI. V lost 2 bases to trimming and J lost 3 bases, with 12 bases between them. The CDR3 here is CASSYMTGRTDTQYF. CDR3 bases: TGTGCCAGCAGTTACATGACAGGGAGGACAGATACGCAGTATTTT.

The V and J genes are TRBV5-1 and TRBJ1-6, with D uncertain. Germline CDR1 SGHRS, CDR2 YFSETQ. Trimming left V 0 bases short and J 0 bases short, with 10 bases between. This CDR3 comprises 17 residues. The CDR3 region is CASSLGSGLSYNSPLHF. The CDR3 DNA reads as TGCGCCAGCAGCTTGGGGTCAGGTCTCTCCTATAATTCACCCCTCCACTTT. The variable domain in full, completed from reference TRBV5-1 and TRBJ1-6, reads KAGVTQTPRYLIKTRGQQVTLSCSPISGHRSVSWYQQTPGQGLQFLFEYFSETQRNKGNFPGRFSGRQFSNSRSEMNVSTLELGDSALYLCASSLGSGLSYNSPLHFGNGTRLTVT.

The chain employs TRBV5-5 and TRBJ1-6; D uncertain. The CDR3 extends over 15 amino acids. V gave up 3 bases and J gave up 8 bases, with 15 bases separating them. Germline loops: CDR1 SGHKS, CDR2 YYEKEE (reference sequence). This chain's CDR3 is CASSSNGGPYSPLHF. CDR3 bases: TGTGCCAGCAGCTCTAACGGAGGGCCGTATTCACCCCTCCACTTT.

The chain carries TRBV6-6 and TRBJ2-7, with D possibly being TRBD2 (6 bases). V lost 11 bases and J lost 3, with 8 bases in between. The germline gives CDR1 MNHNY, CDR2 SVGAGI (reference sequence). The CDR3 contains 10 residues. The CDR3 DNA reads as TGTGCCCACGGGGGCTACGAGCAGTACTTC. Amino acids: CAHGGYEQYF.

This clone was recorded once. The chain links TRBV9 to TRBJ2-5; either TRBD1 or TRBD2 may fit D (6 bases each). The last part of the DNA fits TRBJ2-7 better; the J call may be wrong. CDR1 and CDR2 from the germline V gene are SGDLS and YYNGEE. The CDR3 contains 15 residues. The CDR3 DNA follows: TGTGCCAGCAGCGTGGAGCCGGGACCGGGGGCCGAGCAGTACTTC. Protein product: CASSVEPGPGAEQYF.

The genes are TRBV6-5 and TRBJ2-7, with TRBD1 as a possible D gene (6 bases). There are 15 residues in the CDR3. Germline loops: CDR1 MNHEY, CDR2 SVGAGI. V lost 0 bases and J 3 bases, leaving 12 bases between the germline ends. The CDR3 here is CASSYSRGRGYEQYV. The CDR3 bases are TGTGCCAGCAGTTACTCGAGGGGCAGGGGCTACGAGCAGTACGTC.

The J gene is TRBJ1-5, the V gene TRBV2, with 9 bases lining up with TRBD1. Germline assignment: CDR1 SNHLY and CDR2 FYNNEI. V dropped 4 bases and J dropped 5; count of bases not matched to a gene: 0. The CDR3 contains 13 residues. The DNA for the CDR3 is TGTGCCAGCAGTGGGGACAGGGATCAGCCCCAGCATTTT. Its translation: CASSGDRDQPQHF.

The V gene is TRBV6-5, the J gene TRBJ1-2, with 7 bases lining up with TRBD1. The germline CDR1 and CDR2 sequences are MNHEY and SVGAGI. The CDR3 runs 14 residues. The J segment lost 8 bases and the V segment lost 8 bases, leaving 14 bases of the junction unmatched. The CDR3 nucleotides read TGTGCCAGCGGCTCAAATGACAGGGTACAGGGCTACACCTTC. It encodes CASGSNDRVQGYTF.

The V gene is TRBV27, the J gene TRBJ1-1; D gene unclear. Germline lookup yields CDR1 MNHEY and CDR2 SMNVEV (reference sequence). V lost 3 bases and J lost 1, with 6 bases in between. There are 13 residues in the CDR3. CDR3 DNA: TGTGCCAGCAGTTTTTCCGAGAACACTGAAGCTTTCTTT. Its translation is CASSFSENTEAFF.

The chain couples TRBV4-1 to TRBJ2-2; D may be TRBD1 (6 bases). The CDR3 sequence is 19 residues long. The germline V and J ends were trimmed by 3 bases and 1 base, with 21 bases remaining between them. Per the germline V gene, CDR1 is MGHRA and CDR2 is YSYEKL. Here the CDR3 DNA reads TGCGCCAGCAGCCACCTCGGACAGTCCGGAGGTGGGAACACCGGGGAGCTGTTTTTT. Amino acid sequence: CASSHLGQSGGGNTGELFF.

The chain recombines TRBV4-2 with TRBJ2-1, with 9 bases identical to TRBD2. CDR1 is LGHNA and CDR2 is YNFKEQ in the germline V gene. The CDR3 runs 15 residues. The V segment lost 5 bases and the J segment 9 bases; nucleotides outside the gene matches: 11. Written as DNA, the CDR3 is TGTGCCAGCAGCTACACCGGGACTAGCTCAGGTGAGCAGTTCTTC. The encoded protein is CASSYTGTSSGEQFF.

In DNA, the CDR3 is TGTGCCAGCAGTCGCCAAGGACAGCTCTTCTCTGGAAACACCATATATTTT. This translates into CASSRQGQLFSGNTIYF. V is TRBV28 and J is TRBJ1-3; maybe TRBD1 (6 bases). The CDR3 loop spans 17 amino acids. CDR1 and CDR2 (germline): MDHEN, SYDVKM. V dropped 5 bases and J dropped 0 bases, with 17 bases sitting between them.

The CDR3 sequence: CASSWSGTSGILRTGELFF. CDR3 bases: TGTGCCAGCAGCTGGTCCGGGACTAGCGGGATTCTTAGGACCGGGGAGCTGTTTTTT. The chain is built from TRBV11-2 and TRBJ2-2, with 13 bases aligning to TRBD2. CDR1 and CDR2 (germline): SGHAT, FQNNGV. Germline trimming cut 4 bases from V and 5 bases from J; bases unmatched to any gene: 13. CDR3 length equals 19 residues.

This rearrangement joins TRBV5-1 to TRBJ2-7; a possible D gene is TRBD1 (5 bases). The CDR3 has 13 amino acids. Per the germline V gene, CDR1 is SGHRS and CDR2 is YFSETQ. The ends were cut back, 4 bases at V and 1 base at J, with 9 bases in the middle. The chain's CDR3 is CASSADSSYEQYF. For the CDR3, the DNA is TGCGCCAGCAGCGCCGACAGTTCCTACGAGCAGTACTTC. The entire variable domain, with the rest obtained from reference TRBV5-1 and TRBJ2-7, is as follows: KAGVTQTPRYLIKTRGQQVTLSCSPISGHRSVSWYQQTPGQGLQFLFEYFSETQRNKGNFPGRFSGRQFSNSRSEMNVSTLELGDSALYLCASSADSSYEQYFGPGTRLTVT.

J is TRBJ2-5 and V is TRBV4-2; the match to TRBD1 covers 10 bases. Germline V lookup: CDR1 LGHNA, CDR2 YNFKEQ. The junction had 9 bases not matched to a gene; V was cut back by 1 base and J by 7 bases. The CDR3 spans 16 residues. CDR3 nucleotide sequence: TGTGCCAGCAGCCAAGTAACTGGTAGGACAGGGGGGACCCAGTACTTC. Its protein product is CASSQVTGRTGGTQYF.

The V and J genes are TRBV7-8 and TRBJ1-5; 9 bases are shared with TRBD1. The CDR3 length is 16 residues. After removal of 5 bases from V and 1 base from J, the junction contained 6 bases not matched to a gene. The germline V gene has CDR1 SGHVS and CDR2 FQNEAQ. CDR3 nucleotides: TGTGCCAGCAGCACTTACAGGGGGCTGAGCAATCAGCCCCAGCATTTT. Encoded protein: CASSTYRGLSNQPQHF.

The DNA of the CDR3 is TGTGCCAGTAGTGGGACGGCGGGCAATCAGCCCCAGCATTTT. This gives the protein CASSGTAGNQPQHF. This chain joins TRBV19 and TRBJ1-5; D perhaps matches TRBD1 (5 bases). Germline V gene sequence: CDR1 LNHDA, CDR2 SQIVND (reference sequence). The germline V and J ends were trimmed by 5 bases and 2 bases, with 10 bases remaining between them. The CDR3 contains 14 residues.

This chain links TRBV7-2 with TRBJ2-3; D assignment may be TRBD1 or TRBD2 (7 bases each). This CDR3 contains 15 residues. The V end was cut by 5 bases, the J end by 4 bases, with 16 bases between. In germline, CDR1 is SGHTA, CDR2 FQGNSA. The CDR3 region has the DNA TGTGCCAGCAGCGCCGCAGGGGGGGTGCCAGATACGCAGTATTTT. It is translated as CASSAAGGVPDTQYF. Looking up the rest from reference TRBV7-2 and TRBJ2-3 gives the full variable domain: GAGVSQSPSNKVTEKGKDVELRCDPISGHTALYWYRQSLGQGLEFLIYFQGNSAPDKSGLPSDRFSAERTGGSVSTLTIQRTQQEDSAVYLCASSAAGGVPDTQYFGPGTRLTVL.

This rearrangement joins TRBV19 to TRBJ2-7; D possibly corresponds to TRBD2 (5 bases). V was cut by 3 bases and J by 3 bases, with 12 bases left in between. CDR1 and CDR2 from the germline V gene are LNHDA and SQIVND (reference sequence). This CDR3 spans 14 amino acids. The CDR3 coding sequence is TGTGCCAGTAGTATTTTAATCGGGGTCTACGAGCAGTACTTC. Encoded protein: CASSILIGVYEQYF.

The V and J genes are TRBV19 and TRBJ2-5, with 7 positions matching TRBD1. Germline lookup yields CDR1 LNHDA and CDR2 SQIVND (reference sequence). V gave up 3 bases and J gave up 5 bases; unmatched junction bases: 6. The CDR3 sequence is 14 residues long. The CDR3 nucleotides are TGTGCCAGTAGTATTGACAGGGTTTCGGAGACCCAGTACTTC. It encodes CASSIDRVSETQYF.

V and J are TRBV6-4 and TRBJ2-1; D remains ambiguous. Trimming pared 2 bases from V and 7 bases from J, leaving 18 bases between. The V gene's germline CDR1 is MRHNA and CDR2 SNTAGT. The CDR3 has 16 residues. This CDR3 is CASSDGRAYPINEQFF. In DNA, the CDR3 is TGTGCCAGCAGTGACGGTAGAGCCTATCCTATAAATGAGCAGTTCTTC.

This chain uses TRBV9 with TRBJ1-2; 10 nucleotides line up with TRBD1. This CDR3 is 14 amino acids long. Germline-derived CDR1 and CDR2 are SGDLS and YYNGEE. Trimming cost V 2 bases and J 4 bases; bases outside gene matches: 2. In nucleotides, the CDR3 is TGTGCCAGCAGCGTCGGACAGGGGGGCTATGGCTACACCTTC. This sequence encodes CASSVGQGGYGYTF.

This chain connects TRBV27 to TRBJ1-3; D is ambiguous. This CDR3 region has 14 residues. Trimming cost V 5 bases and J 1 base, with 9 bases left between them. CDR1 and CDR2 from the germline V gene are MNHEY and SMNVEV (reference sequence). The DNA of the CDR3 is TGTGCCAGCAGTCGGGCGGGGTCTGGAAACACCATATATTTT. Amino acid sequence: CASSRAGSGNTIYF.

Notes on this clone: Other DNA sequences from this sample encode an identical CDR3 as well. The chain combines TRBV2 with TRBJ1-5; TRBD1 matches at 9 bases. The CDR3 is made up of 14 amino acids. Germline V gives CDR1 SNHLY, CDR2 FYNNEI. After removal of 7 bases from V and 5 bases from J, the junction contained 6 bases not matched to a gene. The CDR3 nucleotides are TGTGCCAGCAAGGGACAGGGAGGTCATCAGCCCCAGCATTTT. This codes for CASKGQGGHQPQHF.

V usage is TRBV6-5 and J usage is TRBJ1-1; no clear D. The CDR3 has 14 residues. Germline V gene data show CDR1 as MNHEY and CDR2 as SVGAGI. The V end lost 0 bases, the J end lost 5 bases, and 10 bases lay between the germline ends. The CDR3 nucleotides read TGTGCCAGCAGTTACTCGGGCCTTCGGACTGAAGCTTTCTTT. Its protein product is CASSYSGLRTEAFF.